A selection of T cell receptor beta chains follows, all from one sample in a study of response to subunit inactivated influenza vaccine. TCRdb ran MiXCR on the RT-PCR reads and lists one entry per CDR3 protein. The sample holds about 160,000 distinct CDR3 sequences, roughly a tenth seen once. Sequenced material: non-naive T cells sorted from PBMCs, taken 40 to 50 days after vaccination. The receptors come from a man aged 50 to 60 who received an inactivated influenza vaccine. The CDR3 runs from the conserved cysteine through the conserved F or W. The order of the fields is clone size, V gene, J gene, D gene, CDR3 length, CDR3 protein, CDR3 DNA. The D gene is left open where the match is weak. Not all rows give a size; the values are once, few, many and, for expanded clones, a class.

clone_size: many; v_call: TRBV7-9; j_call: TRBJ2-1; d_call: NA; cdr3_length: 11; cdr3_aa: CASSLIDEQFF; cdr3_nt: TGTGCCAGCAGCTTGATAGATGAGCAGTTCTTC
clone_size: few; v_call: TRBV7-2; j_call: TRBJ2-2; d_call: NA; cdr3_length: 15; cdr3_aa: CASSLNSGGPGELFF; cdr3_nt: TGTGCCAGCAGCTTAAACTCCGGGGGTCCCGGGGAGCTGTTTTTT
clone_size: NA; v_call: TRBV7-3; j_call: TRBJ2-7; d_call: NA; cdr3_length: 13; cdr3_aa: CASSLLPTYEQYF; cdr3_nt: TGTGCCAGCAGCTTACTTCCAACCTACGAGCAGTACTTC
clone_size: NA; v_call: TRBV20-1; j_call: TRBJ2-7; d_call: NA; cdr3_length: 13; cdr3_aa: CSAPTRLSYEQYF; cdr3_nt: TGCAGTGCTCCAACTAGGCTTTCCTACGAGCAGTACTTC
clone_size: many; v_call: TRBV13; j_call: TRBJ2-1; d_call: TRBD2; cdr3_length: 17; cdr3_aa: CASSLATSGRALDEQFF; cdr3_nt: TGTGCCAGCAGCTTAGCTACTAGCGGGAGGGCCTTGGATGAGCAGTTCTTC
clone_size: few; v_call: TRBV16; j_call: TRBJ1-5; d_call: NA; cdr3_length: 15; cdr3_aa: CASSHGVYSNQPQHF; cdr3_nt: TGTGCCAGCAGCCACGGAGTGTATAGCAATCAGCCCCAGCATTTT
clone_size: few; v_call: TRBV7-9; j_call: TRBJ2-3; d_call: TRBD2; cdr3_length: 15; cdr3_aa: CASTEIGPTGGTQYF; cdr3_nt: TGTGCCAGCACCGAAATTGGGCCTACGGGGGGTACGCAGTATTTT
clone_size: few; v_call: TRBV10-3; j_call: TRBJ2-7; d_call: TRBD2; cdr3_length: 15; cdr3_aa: CATNSRLADDYEQYF; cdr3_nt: TGTGCCACCAATTCTCGACTAGCGGACGATTACGAGCAGTACTTC
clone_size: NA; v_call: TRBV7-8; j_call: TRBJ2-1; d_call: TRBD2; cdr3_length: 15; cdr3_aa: CASSKGAAGGNEQFF; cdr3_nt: TGTGCCAGCAGCAAAGGGGCAGCGGGAGGGAATGAGCAGTTCTTC
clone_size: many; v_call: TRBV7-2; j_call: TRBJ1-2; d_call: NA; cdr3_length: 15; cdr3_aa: CASSAPRLLYYGYTF; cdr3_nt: TGTGCCAGCAGCGCCCCAAGGTTGCTCTACTATGGCTACACCTTC
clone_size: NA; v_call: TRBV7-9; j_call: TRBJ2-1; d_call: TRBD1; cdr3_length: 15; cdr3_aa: CASNPQGAGYNEQFF; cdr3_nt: TGTGCCAGCAACCCCCAGGGGGCAGGTTACAATGAGCAGTTCTTC
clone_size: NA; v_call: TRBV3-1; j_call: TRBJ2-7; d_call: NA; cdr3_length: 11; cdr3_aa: CASRHGHEQYF; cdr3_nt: TGTGCCAGCCGCCACGGCCACGAGCAGTACTTC
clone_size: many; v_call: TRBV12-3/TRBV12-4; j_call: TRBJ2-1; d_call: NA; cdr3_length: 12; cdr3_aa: CASSYSPTSQFF; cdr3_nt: TGTGCCAGCAGTTACTCCCCAACATCGCAGTTCTTC
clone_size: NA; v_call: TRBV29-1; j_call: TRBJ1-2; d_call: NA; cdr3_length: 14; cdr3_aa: CTSYSPGRIDGYTF; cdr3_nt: TGCACTTCCTATTCCCCGGGGCGCATTGATGGCTACACCTTC
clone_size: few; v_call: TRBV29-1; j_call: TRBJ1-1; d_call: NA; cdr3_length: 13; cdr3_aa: CSGGQGLNTEAFF; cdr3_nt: TGCAGCGGCGGTCAGGGGCTGAACACTGAAGCTTTCTTT
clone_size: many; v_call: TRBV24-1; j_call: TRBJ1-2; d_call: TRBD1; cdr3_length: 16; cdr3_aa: CATSDHQVTGLRGYTF; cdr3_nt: TGTGCCACCAGTGACCATCAGGTGACAGGGCTAAGAGGCTACACCTTC
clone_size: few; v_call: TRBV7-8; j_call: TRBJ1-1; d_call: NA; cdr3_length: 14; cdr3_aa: CASSFSRGGTEAFF; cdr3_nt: TGTGCCAGCAGCTTTAGTAGGGGTGGGACTGAAGCTTTCTTT
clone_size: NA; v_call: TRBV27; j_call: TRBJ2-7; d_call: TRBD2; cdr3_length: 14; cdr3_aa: CASSADRPGLVEYF; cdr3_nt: TGTGCCAGCAGTGCAGATCGACCGGGACTAGTCGAGTACTTC
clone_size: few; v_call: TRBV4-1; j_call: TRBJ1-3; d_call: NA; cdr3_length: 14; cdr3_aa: CASSQENRGNTIYF; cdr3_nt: TGCGCCAGCAGCCAAGAAAACAGGGGAAACACCATATATTTT
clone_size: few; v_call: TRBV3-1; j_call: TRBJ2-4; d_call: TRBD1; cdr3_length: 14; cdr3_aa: CASSGRDRENIQYF; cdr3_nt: TGTGCCAGCAGCGGCCGGGACAGGGAAAACATTCAGTACTTC
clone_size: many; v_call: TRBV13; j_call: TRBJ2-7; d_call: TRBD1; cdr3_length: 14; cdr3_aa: CASTLTGGAYEQYF; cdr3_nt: TGTGCCAGCACATTGACAGGGGGAGCCTACGAGCAGTACTTC
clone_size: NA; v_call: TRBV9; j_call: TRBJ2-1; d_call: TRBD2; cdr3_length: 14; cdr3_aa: CASSVVGTNNEQFF; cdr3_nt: TGTGCCAGCAGCGTAGTTGGGACTAACAATGAGCAGTTCTTC
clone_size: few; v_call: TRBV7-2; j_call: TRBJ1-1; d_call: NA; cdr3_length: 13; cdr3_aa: CASSLDPNTEAFF; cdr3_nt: TGTGCCAGCAGCCTGGACCCGAACACTGAAGCTTTCTTT